These 15 T cell receptor beta chains were all obtained from the same sample, sequenced in a study of T cells in Graves' hyperthyroidism and ophthalmopathy. Amplification of TCR beta CDR3 regions was performed using RNA transcripts as template. The HTBI primer set was used in a first-round RT-PCR of the TCR CDR3. Via MiXCR, TCRdb re-called the multiplex PCR reads, giving one row per CDR3 protein. The sample records around 700,000 distinct CDR3 sequences, roughly a sixth being singletons. Sequencing was carried out using blood. The receptor set was obtained from a woman between 45 and 60 years old with Graves' hyperthyroidism that later progressed to Graves' ophthalmopathy.

This clonotype was detected ten times or more. V gene TRBV18 combines with J gene TRBJ1-1; D is undetermined. CDR1 and CDR2 (germline): KGHSH, LQKENI. This CDR3 spans 13 amino acids. V gave up 3 bases and J gave up 7 bases, with 12 bases separating them. CDR3 sequence: CASSPVGGVEAFF. The CDR3 DNA is TGTGCCAGCTCACCGGTGGGTGGGGTTGAAGCTTTCTTT.

This clonotype was recorded many times. The chain combines TRBV7-3 with TRBJ2-1, with D unclear. Germline-derived CDR1 and CDR2 are SGHTA and FQGTGA. This CDR3 has 16 residues. V was clipped by 0 bases and J by 0 bases, with 9 bases between them. As DNA, the CDR3 is TGTGCCAGCAGCTTAACGGCGGAGAGCTCCTACAATGAGCAGTTCTTC. Translating gives CASSLTAESSYNEQFF.

This clonotype was counted ten times or more. This chain links TRBV10-3 with TRBJ2-5, with 8 bases fitting TRBD2. V shed 2 bases and J 3 bases; nucleotides not matched to a gene: 8. This CDR3 contains 16 residues. Per the germline V gene, CDR1 is ENHRY and CDR2 is SYGVKD. This chain's CDR3 is CAISENKRGGKETQYF. CDR3 coding DNA: TGTGCCATCAGTGAGAACAAACGGGGGGGGAAAGAGACCCAGTACTTC.

In its sample, this clonotype was seen a few times. This rearrangement joins TRBV3-1 to TRBJ2-5, with D unclear. The CDR3 covers 14 residues. CDR1 is LGHDT, CDR2 YNNKEL, per germline (reference sequence). The V end lost 4 bases, the J end lost 3 bases, and 12 bases lay between the germline ends. CDR3 region: CASSLRGAEETQYF. CDR3 DNA: TGTGCCAGCAGCCTTCGAGGCGCGGAAGAGACCCAGTACTTC.

The chain joins TRBV5-1 to TRBJ1-1, with D unclear. The CDR3 sequence is 17 residues long. Germline-derived CDR1 and CDR2 are SGHRS and YFSETQ. V lost 1 base to trimming and J lost 4 bases, with 20 bases between them. CDR3 in DNA: TGCGCCAGCAGCTTGTGGTCGGACGAGCCTGGGTCCACTGAAGCTTTCTTT. It codes for CASSLWSDEPGSTEAFF.

This clonotype was seen at least ten times. This chain joins TRBV12-3 or TRBV12-4 and TRBJ1-2; 7 nucleotides agree with TRBD1. This CDR3 is 15 amino acids long. J lost 5 bases, V lost 2 bases, and 8 bases had no gene match. The CDR3 here is CASSLSGAGGYGYTF. In DNA, the CDR3 is TGTGCCAGCAGTTTATCGGGGGCAGGGGGTTATGGCTACACCTTC.

Regarding this clonotype: Just one base apart from a much larger clone, this may be a read error. V gene TRBV2 combines with J gene TRBJ1-2; possibly TRBD1 for D (6 bases). This CDR3 comprises 14 residues. The germline gives CDR1 SNHLY, CDR2 FYNNEI. For the CDR3, the DNA is TGTGCCAGCAGCCGGACGGGACAAAACTATGGCTACGCCTTC. It translates to CASSRTGQNYGYAF.

This clonotype was picked up many times. This chain links TRBV11-2 with TRBJ1-5; 8 bases are a match to TRBD1. The germline gives CDR1 SGHAT, CDR2 FQNNGV. The CDR3 spans 17 residues. Trimming took 5 bases from V and 4 from J; bases not matched to a gene: 13. The CDR3 sequence is CASSATGTGPLNQPQHF. In nucleotides, the CDR3 is TGTGCCAGCAGCGCAACCGGGACAGGTCCCCTTAATCAGCCCCAGCATTTT.

The rearrangement links TRBV9 to TRBJ2-6, with D unclear. Per the germline V gene, CDR1 is SGDLS and CDR2 is YYNGEE. The CDR3 consists of 15 residues. Between the trimmed V and J ends, which lost 4 bases and 2 bases, there was a span of 10 bases. CDR3 coding DNA: TGTGCCAGCAGCCCCGGTACAACTGGGGCCAACGTCCTGACTTTC. Its translation is CASSPGTTGANVLTF.

In this sample, this clonotype turned up many times. V usage is TRBV7-9 and J usage is TRBJ1-1, with D maybe TRBD1 (5 bases). Germline assignment: CDR1 SEHNR and CDR2 FQNEAQ (reference sequence). CDR3 length: 11 amino acids. V lost 5 bases to trimming and J lost 8 bases, with 9 bases between them. The CDR3 nucleotides are TGTGCCAGCAGCCCCAGGGAGGAAGCTTTCTTT. Protein: CASSPREEAFF.

In its sample, this clonotype was seen many times. The V call is TRBV20-1, the J call TRBJ1-4, with TRBD1 matching over 7 bases. Losses at the gene ends were 4 bases for V and 1 base for J; bases not matched to a gene: 12. The germline CDR1 and CDR2 sequences are DFQATT and SNEGSKA (reference sequence). The CDR3 consists of 17 residues. CDR3 in amino acids: CSAKLNRGGGTNEKLFF. The CDR3 region has the DNA TGCAGTGCTAAGTTAAACAGGGGTGGCGGAACTAATGAAAAACTGTTTTTT.

This clonotype was recorded many times. J is TRBJ2-5 and V is TRBV12-3 or TRBV12-4; 7 bases map to TRBD1. V trimming: 6 bases; J trimming: 2 bases; junction bases outside the gene matches: 9. The CDR3 is 15 amino acids. This CDR3 is CASSYRGRGQETQYF. The CDR3 nucleotides are TGTGCCAGCAGCTACAGGGGCCGAGGACAAGAGACCCAGTACTTC.

This clonotype showed up just a few times. This chain joins TRBV29-1 and TRBJ2-7, with 7 bases that match TRBD1. With V trimmed by 6 bases and J by 2 bases, 10 bases remained unmatched. Germline V gene lookup returns CDR1 SQVTM and CDR2 ANQGSEA. This CDR3 contains 14 residues. CDR3 amino acids: CSVETGIGTYEQYF. CDR3 DNA: TGCAGCGTAGAGACAGGGATCGGGACCTACGAGCAGTACTTC.

The rearrangement joins TRBV7-2 to TRBJ1-2; D is unresolved. CDR1 is SGHTA, CDR2 FQGNSA, per germline. The CDR3 loop spans 14 amino acids. Deletions cut 3 bases from V and 3 bases from J, with 11 bases between. The CDR3 bases are TGTGCCAGCAGCTTTGGGTCGACACACTATGGCTACACCTTC. Its protein is CASSFGSTHYGYTF.

This clonotype occurred many times. The rearrangement links TRBV7-8 to TRBJ2-7; TRBD2 matches 8 bases. CDR1 and CDR2 (germline): SGHVS, FQNEAQ. Germline trimming cut 6 bases from V and 3 bases from J; bases unmatched to any gene: 10. This CDR3 has 15 residues. CDR3 DNA: TGTGCCAGCAGACCCAGCGGGGGACCTTTCTACGAGCAGTACTTC. Its translation is CASRPSGGPFYEQYF.